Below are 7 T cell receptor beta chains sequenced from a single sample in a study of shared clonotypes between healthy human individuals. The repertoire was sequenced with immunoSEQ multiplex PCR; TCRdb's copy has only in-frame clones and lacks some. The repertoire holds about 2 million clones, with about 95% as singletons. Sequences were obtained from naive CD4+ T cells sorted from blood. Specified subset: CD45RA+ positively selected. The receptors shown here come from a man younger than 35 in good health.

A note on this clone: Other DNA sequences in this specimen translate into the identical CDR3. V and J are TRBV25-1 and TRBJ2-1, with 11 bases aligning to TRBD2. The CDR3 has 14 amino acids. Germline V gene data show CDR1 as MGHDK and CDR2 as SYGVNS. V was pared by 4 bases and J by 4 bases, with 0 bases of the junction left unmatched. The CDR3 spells CASSVAGGYNEQFF. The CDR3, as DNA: TGTGCCAGCAGTGTAGCGGGAGGGTACAATGAGCAGTTCTTC.

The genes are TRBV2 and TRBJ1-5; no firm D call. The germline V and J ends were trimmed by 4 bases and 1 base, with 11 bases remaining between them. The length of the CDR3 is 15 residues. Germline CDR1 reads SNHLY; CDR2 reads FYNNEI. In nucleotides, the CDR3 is TGTGCCAGCAGTGTCGGGGTGGGAAGCAATCAGCCCCAGCATTTT. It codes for CASSVGVGSNQPQHF.

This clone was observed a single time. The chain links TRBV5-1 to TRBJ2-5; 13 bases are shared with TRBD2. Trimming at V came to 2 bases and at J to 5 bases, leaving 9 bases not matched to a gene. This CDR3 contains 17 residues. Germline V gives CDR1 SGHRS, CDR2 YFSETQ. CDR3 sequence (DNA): TGCGCCAGCAGCTTTGGACTAGCGGGAGACCCGGGGGAGACCCAGTACTTC. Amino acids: CASSFGLAGDPGETQYF. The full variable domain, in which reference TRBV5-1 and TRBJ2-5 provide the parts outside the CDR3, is KAGVTQTPRYLIKTRGQQVTLSCSPISGHRSVSWYQQTPGQGLQFLFEYFSETQRNKGNFPGRFSGRQFSNSRSEMNVSTLELGDSALYLCASSFGLAGDPGETQYFGPGTRLLVL.

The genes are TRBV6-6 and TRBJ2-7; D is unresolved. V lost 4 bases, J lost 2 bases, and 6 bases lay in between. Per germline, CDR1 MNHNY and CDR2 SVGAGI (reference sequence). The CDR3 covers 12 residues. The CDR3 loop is CASSSFAYEQYF. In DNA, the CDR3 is TGTGCCAGCAGTTCCTTCGCCTACGAGCAGTACTTC.

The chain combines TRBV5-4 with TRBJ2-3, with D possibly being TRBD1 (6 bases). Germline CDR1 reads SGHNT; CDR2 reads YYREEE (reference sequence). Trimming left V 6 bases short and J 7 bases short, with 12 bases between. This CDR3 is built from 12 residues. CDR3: CASTERGNTQYF. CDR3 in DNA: TGTGCCAGCACGGAGAGGGGGAATACGCAGTATTTT.

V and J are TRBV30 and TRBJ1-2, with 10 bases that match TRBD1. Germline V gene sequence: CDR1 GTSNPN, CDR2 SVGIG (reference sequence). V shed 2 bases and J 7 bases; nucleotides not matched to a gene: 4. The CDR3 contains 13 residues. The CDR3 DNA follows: TGTGCCTGGAGTCGACAGGGGGCGGTTGGCTACACCTTC. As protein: CAWSRQGAVGYTF.

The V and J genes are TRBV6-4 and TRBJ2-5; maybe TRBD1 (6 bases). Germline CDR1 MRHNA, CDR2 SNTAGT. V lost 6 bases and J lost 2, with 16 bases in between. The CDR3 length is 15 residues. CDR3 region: CASSSEWGPQETQYF. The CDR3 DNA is TGTGCCAGCAGCTCCGAGTGGGGGCCTCAAGAGACCCAGTACTTC.